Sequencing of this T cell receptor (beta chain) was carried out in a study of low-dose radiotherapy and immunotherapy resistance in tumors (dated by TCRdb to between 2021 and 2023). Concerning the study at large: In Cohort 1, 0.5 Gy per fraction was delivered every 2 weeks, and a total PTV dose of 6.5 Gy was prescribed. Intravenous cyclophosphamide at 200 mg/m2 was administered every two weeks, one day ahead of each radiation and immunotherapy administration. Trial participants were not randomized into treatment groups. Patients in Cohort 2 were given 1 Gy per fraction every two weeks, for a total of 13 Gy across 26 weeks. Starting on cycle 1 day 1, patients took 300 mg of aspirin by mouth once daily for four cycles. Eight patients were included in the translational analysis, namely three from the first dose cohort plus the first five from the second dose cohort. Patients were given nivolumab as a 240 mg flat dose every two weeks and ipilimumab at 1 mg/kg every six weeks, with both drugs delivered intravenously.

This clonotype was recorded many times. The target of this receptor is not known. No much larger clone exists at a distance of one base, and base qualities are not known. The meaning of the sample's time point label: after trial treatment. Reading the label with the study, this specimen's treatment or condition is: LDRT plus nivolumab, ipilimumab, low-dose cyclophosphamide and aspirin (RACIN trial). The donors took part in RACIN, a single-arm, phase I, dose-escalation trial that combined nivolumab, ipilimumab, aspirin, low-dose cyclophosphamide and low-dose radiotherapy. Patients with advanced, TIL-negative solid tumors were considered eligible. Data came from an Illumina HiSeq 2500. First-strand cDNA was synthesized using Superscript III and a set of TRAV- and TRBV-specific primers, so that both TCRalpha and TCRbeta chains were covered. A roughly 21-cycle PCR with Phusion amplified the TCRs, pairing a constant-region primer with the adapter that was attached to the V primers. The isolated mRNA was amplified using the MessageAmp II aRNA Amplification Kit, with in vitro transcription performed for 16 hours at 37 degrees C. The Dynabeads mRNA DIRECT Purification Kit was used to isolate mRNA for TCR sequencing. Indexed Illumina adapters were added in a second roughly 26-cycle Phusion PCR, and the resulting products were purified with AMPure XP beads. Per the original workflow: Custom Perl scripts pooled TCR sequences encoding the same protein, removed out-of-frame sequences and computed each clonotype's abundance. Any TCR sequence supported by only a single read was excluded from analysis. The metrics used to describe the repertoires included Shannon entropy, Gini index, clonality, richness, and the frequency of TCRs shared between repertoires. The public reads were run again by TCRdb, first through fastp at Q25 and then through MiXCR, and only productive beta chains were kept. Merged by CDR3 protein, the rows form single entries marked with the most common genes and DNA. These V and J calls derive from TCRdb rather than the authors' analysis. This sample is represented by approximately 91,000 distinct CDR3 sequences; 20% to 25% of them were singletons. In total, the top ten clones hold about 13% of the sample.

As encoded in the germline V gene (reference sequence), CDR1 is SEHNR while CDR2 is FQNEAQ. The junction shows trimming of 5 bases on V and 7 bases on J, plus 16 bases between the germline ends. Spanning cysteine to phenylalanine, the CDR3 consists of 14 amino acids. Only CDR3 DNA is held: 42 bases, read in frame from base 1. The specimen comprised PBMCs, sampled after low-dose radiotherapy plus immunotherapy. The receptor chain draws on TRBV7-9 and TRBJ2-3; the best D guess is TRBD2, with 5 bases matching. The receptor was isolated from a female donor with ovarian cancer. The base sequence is TGTGCCAGCAGCCCCACTGCCGGGGTAAATACGCAGTATTTT. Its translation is CASSPTAGVNTQYF.